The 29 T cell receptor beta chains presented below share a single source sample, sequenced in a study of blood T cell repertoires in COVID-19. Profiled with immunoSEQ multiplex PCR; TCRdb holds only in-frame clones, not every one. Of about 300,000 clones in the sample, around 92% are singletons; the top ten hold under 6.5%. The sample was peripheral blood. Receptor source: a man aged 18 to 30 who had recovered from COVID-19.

The CDR3 is CASSPYGATYEQYF. The CDR3 DNA reads TGTGCCAGCAGCCCGTATGGAGCGACCTACGAGCAGTACTTC. The chain has TRBV3-1 (or the pseudogene TRBV3-2) and TRBJ2-7; D is unresolved. Germline CDR1 is LGHDT and CDR2 is YNNKEL (reference sequence). V was trimmed by 4 bases and J by 2 bases, leaving 12 bases between them. CDR3 length equals 14 residues.

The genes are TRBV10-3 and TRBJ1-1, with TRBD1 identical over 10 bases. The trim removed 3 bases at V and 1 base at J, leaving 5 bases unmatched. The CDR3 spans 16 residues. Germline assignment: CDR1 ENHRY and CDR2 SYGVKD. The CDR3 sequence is CAISDWGQGSNTEAFF. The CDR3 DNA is TGTGCCATCAGTGATTGGGGACAGGGGTCGAACACTGAAGCTTTCTTT.

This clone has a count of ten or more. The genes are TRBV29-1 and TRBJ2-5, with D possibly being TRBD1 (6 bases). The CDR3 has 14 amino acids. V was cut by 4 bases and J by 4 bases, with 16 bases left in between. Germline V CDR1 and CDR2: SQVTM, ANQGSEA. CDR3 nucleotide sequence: TGCAGCGTTGTGGGGTCTGGGGGCGGAGAGACCCAGTACTTC. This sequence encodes CSVVGSGGGETQYF.

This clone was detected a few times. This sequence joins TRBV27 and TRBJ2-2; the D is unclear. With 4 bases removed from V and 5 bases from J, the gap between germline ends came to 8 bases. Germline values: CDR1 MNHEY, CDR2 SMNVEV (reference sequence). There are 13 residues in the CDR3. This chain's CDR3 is CASSYSGTGELFF. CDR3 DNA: TGTGCCAGCAGTTATTCAGGAACCGGGGAGCTGTTTTTT.

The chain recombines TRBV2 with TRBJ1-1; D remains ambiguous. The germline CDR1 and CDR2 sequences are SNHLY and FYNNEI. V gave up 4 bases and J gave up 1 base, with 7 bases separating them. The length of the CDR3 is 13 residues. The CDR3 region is CASSADKNTEAFF. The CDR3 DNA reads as TGTGCCAGCAGTGCTGACAAGAACACTGAAGCTTTCTTT.

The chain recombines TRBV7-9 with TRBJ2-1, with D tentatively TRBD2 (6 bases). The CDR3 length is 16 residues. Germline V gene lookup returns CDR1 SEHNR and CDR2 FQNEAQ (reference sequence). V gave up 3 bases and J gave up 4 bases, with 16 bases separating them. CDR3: CASSFRERVGYNEQFF. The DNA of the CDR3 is TGTGCCAGCAGCTTCCGGGAGAGGGTTGGTTACAATGAGCAGTTCTTC.

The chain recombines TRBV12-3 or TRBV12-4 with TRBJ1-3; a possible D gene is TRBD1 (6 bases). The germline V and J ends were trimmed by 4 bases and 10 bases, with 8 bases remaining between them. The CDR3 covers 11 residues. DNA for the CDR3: TGTGCCAGCAGTTCGACAGGAACCATATATTTT. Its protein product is CASSSTGTIYF.

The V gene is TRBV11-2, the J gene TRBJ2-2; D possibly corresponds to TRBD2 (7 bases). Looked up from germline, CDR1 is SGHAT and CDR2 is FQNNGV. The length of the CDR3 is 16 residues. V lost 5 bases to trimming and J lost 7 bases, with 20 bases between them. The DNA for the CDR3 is TGTGCCAGCAGCCCCTGGGGGGGCGCGTATAACGGGGAGCTGTTTTTT. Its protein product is CASSPWGGAYNGELFF.

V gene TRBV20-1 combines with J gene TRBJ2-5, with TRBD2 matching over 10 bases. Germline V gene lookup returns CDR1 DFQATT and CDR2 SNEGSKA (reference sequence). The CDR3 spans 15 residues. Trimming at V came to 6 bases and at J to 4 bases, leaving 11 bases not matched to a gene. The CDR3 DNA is TGCAGTGCCAGTTCTAGCGGGAGCCTCCCAGAGACCCAGTACTTC. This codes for CSASSSGSLPETQYF.

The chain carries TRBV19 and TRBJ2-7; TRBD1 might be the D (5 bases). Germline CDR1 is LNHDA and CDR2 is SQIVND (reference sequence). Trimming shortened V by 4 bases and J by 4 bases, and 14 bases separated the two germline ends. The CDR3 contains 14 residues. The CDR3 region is CASSNGPDTYEQYF. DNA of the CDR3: TGTGCCAGTAGTAATGGACCGGACACATACGAGCAGTACTTC.

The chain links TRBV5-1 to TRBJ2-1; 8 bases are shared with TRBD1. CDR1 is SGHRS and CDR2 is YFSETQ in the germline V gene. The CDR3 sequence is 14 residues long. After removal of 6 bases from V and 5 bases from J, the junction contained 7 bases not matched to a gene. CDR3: CASMRTGTDNEQFF. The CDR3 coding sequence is TGCGCCAGCATGCGGACAGGGACGGACAATGAGCAGTTCTTC.

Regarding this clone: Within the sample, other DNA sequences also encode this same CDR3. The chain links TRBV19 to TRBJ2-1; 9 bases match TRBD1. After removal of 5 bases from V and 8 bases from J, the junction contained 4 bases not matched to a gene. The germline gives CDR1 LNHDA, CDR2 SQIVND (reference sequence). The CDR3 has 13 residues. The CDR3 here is CASSLRQGDEQFF. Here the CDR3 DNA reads TGTGCCAGTAGTCTTCGACAGGGGGATGAGCAGTTCTTC.

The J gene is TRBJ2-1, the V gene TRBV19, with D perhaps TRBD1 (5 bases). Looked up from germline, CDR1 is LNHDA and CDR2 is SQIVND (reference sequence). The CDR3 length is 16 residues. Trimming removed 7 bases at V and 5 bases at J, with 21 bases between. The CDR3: CASNPRQGRVHNEQFF. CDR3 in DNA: TGTGCCAGTAACCCGCGCCAGGGAAGGGTCCACAATGAGCAGTTCTTC.

CDR3 nucleotides: TGCAGCGTTGAAGGACTAGCGGGAGAACACTCCTACAATGAGCAGTTCTTC. The encoded protein is CSVEGLAGEHSYNEQFF. V is TRBV29-1 and J is TRBJ2-1; 12 nucleotides match TRBD2. The CDR3 runs to 17 residues. The ends lost 1 base at V and 0 bases at J; junction bases unmatched: 4. Germline CDR1 SQVTM, CDR2 ANQGSEA.

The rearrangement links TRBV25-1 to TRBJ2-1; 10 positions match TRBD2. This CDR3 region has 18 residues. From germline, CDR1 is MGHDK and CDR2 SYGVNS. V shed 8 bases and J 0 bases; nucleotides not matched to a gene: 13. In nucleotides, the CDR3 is TGTGCCAGCCGTAGTGGAGCGGGGGGGAGGAGCTCCTACAATGAGCAGTTCTTC. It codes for CASRSGAGGRSSYNEQFF.

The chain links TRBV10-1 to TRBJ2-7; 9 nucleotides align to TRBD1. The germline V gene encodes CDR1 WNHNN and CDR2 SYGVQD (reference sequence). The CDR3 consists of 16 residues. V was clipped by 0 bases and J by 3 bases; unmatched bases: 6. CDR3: CASSESVGTGSYEQYF. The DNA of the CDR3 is TGCGCCAGCAGTGAGTCGGTGGGGACAGGGAGCTACGAGCAGTACTTC.

CDR3 protein: CASSIQAANTEAFF. CDR3 DNA sequence: TGTGCCAGTAGTATACAGGCAGCCAACACTGAAGCTTTCTTT. V usage is TRBV19 and J usage is TRBJ1-1; D unresolved. The V end lost 2 bases, the J end lost 2 bases, and 9 bases lay between the germline ends. This CDR3 is built from 14 residues. Germline CDR1 reads LNHDA; CDR2 reads SQIVND (reference sequence).

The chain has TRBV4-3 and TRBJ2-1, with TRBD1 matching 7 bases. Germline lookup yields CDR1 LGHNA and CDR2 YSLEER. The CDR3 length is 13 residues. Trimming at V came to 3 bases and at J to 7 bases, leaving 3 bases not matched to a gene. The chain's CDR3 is CASSHVQGNEQFF. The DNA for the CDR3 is TGCGCCAGCAGCCATGTACAGGGGAATGAGCAGTTCTTC.

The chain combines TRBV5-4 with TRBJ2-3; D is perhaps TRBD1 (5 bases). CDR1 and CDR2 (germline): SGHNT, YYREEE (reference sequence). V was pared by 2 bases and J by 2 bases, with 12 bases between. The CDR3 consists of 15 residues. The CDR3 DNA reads TGTGCCAGCAGCTTCAAGGCAGGGCTCACAGATACGCAGTATTTT. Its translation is CASSFKAGLTDTQYF.

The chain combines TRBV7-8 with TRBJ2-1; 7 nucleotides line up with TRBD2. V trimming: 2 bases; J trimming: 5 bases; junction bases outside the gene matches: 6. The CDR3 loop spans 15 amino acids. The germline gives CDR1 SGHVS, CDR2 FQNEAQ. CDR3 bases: TGTGCCAGCAGCTTATATGGCGGGAGTGACAATGAGCAGTTCTTC. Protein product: CASSLYGGSDNEQFF.

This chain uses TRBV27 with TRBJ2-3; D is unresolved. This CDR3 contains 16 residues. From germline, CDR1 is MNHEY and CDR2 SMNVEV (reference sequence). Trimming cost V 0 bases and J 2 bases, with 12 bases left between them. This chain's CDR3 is CASSLSLGVNTDTQYF. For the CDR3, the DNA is TGTGCCAGCAGTTTATCGCTCGGAGTGAACACAGATACGCAGTATTTT.

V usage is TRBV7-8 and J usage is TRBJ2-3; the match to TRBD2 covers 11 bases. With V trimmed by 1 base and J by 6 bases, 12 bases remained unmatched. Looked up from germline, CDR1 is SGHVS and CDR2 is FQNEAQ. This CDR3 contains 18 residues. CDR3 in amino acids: CASSLGGLAGGVGDTQYF. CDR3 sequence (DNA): TGTGCCAGCAGCTTAGGAGGCCTAGCGGGAGGAGTCGGGGATACGCAGTATTTT.

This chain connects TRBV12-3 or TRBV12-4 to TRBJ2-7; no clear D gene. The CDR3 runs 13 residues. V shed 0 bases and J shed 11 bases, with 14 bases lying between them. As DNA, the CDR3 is TGTGCCAGCAGTTTAGCGAGGTCTCCCCTCAAGTACTTC. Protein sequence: CASSLARSPLKYF.

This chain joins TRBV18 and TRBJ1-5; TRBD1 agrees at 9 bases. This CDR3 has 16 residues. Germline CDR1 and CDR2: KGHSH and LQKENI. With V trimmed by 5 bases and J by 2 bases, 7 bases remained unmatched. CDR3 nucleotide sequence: TGTGCCAGCTCAGTCCTAGACAGGGGGGGCAATCAGCCCCAGCATTTT. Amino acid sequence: CASSVLDRGGNQPQHF.

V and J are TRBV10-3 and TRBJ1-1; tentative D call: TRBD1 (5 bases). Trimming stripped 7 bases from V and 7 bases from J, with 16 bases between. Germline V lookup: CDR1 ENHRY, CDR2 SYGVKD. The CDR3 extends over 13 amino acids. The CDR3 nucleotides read TGTGCCATCAATCCCGGGACTGGCTTTGAAGCTTTCTTT. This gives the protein CAINPGTGFEAFF.

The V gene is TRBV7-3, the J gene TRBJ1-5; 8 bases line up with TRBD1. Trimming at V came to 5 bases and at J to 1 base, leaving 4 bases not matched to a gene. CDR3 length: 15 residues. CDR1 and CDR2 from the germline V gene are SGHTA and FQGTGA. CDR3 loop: CASSETGGSNQPQHF. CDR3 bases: TGTGCCAGCAGCGAAACAGGGGGAAGCAATCAGCCCCAGCATTTT.

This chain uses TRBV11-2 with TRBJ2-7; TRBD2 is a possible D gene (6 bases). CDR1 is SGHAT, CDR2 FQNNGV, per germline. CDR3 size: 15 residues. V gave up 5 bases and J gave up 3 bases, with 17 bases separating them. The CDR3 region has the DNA TGTGCCAGCAGCCAAGGGACTCTTAGGGGCTACGAGCAGTACTTC. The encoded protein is CASSQGTLRGYEQYF. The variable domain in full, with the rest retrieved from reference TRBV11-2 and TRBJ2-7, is EAGVAQSPRYKIIEKRQSVAFWCNPISGHATLYWYQQILGQGPKLLIQFQNNGVVDDSQLPKDRFSAERLKGVDSTLKIQPAKLEDSAVYLCASSQGTLRGYEQYFGPGTRLTVT.

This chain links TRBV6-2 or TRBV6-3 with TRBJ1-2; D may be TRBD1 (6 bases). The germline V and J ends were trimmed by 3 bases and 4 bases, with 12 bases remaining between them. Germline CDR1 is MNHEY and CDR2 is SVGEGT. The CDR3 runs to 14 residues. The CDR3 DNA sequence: TGTGCCAGCAGTTATACGACAGGAGTCTATGGCTACACCTTC. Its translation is CASSYTTGVYGYTF.

The CDR3: CASSPTGAELYEQYF. The CDR3 coding sequence is TGTGCCAGCAGCCCGACAGGGGCTGAACTGTACGAGCAGTACTTC. V is TRBV3-1 (or the pseudogene TRBV3-2) and J is TRBJ2-7, with 8 bases matching TRBD1. The J segment lost 4 bases and the V segment lost 4 bases, leaving 9 bases of the junction unmatched. Germline lookup yields CDR1 LGHDT and CDR2 YNNKEL (reference sequence). CDR3 length equals 15 residues.